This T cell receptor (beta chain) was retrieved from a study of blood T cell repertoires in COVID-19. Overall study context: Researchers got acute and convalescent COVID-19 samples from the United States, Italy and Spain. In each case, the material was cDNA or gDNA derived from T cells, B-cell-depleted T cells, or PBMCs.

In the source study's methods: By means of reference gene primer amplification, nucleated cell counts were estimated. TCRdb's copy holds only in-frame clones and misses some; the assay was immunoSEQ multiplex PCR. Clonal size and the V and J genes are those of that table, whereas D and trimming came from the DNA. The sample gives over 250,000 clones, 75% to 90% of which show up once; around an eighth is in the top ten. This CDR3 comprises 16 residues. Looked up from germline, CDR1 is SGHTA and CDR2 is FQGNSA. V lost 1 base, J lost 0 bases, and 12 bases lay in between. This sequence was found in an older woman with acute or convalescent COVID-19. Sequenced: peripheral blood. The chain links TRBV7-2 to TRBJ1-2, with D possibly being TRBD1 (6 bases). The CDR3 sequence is CASSLDRVNANYGYTF. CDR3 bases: TGTGCCAGCAGCTTAGACAGGGTCAACGCTAACTATGGCTACACCTTC.